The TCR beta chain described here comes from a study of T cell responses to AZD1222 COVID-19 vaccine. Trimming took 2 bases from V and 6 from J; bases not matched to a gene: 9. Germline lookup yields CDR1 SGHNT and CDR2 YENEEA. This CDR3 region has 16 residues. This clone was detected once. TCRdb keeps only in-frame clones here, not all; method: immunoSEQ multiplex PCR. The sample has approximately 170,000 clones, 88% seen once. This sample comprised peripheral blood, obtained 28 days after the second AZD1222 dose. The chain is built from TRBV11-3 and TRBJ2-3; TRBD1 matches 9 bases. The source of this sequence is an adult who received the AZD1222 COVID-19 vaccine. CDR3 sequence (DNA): TGTGCCAGCAGCTTAAACCCGGGACAGGGCATGGATACGCAGTATTTT. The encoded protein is CASSLNPGQGMDTQYF.